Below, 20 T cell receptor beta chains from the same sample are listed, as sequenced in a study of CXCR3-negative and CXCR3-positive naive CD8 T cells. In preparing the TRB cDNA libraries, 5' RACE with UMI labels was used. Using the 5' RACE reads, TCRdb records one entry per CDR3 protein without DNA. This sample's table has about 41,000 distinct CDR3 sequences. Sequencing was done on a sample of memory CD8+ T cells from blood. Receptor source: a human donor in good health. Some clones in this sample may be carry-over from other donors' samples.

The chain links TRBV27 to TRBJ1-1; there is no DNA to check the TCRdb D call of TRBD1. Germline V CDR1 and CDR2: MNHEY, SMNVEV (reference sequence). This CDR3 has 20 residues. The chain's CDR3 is CASSLSPGTGGRSRDTEAFF.

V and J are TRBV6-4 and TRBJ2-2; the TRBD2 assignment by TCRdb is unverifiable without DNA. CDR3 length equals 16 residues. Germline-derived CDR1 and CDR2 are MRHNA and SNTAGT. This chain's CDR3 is CASSDSGTSNTGELFF.

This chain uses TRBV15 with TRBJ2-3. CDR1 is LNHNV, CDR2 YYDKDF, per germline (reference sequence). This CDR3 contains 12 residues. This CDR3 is CATSRRGDTQYF.

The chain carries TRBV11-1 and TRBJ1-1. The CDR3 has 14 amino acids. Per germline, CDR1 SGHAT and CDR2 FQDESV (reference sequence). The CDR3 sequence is CASSLGAGDTEAFF.

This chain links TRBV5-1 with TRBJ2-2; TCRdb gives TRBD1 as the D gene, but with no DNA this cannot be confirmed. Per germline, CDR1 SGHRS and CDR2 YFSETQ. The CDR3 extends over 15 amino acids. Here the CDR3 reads CASSPRDRNTGELFF.

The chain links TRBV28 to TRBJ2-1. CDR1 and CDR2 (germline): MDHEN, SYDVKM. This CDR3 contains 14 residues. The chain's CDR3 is CASSFLTSPHEQFF.

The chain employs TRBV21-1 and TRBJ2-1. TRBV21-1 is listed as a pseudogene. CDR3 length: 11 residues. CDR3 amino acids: CASSNLYEQFF.

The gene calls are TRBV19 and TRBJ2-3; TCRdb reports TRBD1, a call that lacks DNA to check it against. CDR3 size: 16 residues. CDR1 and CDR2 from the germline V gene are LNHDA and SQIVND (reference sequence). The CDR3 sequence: CASSIAGVPVTDTQYF.

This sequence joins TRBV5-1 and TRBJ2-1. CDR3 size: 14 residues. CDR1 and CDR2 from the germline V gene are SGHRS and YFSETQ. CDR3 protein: CASSLAAPLNEQFF.

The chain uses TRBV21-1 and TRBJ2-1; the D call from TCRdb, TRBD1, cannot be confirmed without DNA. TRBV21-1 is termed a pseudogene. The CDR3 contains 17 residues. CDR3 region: CASSKGPRESSYNEQFF.

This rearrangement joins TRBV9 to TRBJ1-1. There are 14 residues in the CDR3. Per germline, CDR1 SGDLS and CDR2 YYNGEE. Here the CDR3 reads CASSVGGAGTEAFF. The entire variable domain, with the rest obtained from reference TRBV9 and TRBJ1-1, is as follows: DSGVTQTPKHLITATGQRVTLRCSPRSGDLSVYWYQQSLDQGLQFLIQYYNGEERAKGNILERFSAQQFPDLHSELNLSSLELGDSALYFCASSVGGAGTEAFFGQGTRLTVV.

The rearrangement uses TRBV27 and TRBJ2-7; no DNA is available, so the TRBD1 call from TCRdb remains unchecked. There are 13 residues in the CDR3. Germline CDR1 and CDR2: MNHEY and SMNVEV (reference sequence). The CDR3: CASSLTGTYEQYF.

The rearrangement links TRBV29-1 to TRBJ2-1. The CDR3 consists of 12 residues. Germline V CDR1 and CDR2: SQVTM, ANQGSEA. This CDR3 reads CSVGLVYNEQFF.

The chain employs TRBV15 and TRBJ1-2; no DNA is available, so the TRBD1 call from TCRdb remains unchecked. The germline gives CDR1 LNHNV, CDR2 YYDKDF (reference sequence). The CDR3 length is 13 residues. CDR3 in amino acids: CATSKGTGDGYTF.

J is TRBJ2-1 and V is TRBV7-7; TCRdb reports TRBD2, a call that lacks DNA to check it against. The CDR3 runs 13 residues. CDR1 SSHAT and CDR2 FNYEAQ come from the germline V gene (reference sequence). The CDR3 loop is CASSPGTSYEQFF.

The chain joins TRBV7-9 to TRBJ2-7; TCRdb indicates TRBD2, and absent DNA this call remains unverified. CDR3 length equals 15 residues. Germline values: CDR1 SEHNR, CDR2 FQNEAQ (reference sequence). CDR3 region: CASSLEDWRSYEQYF.

CDR3 region: CSVPLDGDQETQYF. V and J are TRBV29-1 and TRBJ2-5; TCRdb outputs TRBD1, but without DNA this stays unchecked. Per germline, CDR1 SQVTM and CDR2 ANQGSEA. The CDR3 is 14 residues long.

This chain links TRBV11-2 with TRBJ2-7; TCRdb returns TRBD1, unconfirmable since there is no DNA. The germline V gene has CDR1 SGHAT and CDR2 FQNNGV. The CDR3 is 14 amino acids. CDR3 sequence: CASSSPGTLYEQYF.

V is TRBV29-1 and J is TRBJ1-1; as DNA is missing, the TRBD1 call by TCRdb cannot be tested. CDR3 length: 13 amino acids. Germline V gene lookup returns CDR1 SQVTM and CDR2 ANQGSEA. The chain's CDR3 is CSVESGMNTEAFF.

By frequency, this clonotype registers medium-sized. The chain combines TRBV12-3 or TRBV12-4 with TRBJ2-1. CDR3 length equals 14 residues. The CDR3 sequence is CASSSGGLYNEQFF.